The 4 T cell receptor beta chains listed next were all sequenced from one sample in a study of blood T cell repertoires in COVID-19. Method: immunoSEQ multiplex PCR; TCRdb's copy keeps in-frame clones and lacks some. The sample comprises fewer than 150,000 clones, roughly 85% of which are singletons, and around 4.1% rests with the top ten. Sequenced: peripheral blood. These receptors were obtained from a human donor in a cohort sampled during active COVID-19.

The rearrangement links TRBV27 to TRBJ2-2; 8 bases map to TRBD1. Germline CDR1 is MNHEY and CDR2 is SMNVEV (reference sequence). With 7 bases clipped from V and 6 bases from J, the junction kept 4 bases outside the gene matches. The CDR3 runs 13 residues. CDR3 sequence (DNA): TGTGCCAGCACCACAGGGGGAGCCGGGGAGCTGTTTTTT. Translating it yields CASTTGGAGELFF.

Here the CDR3 DNA reads TGTGCCAGCAGCCCCGGGACAGGTCAAGGAACTGAAGCTTTCTTT. It codes for CASSPGTGQGTEAFF. The gene calls are TRBV3-1 (or the pseudogene TRBV3-2) and TRBJ1-1; 8 bases match TRBD1. J was trimmed by 5 bases and V by 4 bases; bases with no gene match: 9. This CDR3 is built from 15 residues. Germline V gives CDR1 LGHDT, CDR2 YNNKEL (reference sequence).

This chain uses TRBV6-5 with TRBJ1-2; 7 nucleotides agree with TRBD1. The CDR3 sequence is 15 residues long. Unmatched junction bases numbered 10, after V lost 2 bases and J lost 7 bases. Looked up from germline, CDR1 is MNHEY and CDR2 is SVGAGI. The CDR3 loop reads CASSYDTGAVGGYTF. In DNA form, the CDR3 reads TGTGCCAGCAGTTACGATACAGGGGCAGTAGGTGGCTACACCTTC.

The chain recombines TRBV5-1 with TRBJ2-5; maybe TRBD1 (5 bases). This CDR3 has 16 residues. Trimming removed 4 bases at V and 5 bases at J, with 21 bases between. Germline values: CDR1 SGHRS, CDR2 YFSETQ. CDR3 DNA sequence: TGCGCCAGCAGCACGACAGTACCCACGCGTGGGGAGACCCAGTACTTC. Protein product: CASSTTVPTRGETQYF.